These T cell receptor beta chains were read from a single sample in a study of blood T cell repertoires in COVID-19. Libraries were prepared by immunoSEQ multiplex PCR; TCRdb keeps only in-frame clonotypes and omits some of them. The sample includes 70,000 to 85,000 clones, 83% of them seen just once. The sample taken for sequencing was peripheral blood. The receptors stem from a man older than 75 with active or convalescent COVID-19. The CDR3 runs from the conserved cysteine through the conserved F or W. The order of the fields is D gene, J gene, V gene, clone size, CDR3 DNA, CDR3 protein. The D gene is left open where the match is weak. Clone size is not always given. Where it is, it says once, few, many or a class for expanded clones.

>TRBD1|TRBJ1-6|TRBV7-2|.
TGTGCCAGCAGCCCAAGACAGGGAGCGAATTCACCCCTCCACTTT
CASSPRQGANSPLHF
>TRBD2|TRBJ2-1|TRBV5-4|once
TGTGCCAGCAGCCTCCTGCGGGGTGGGAGCGGGGTAGGCAATGAGCAGTTCTTC
CASSLLRGGSGVGNEQFF
>TRBD2|TRBJ2-1|TRBV9|few
TGTGCCAGCAGCATCTCACTAGCGGGGGGTGAGAATGAGCAGTTCTTC
CASSISLAGGENEQFF
>TRBD1|TRBJ1-1|TRBV4-1|.
TGCGCCAGCAGCTTTCCGACAGGGAGCACCCTGAACACTGAAGCTTTCTTT
CASSFPTGSTLNTEAFF
>.|TRBJ1-5|TRBV3-1/TRBV3-2|.
TGTGCCAGCAGCCAAGGACCCGACAGTATGGCTCAGCCCCAGCATTTT
CASSQGPDSMAQPQHF
>.|TRBJ2-7|TRBV6-1|.
TGTGCCAGCAGTGAAGTGAGGTCGACGGGCGAGCAGTACTTC
CASSEVRSTGEQYF
>TRBD1|TRBJ2-7|TRBV4-2|.
TGTGCCAGCAGCCAAAGCGGGACAGGGGCCTACGAGCAGTACTTC
CASSQSGTGAYEQYF
>.|TRBJ2-1|TRBV4-2|.
TGTGCCAGCAGCCACACACAGGACAATGAGCAGTTCTTC
CASSHTQDNEQFF
>.|TRBJ1-6|TRBV15|few
TGTGCCACCAGCACTACGGGGATGAATTCACCCCTCCACTTT
CATSTTGMNSPLHF
>TRBD1|TRBJ2-7|TRBV28|.
TGTGCCAGCATCTATGGGACAGGGGCCTACGAGCAGTACTTC
CASIYGTGAYEQYF
>TRBD2|TRBJ2-1|TRBV19|.
TGTGCCAGTAGTCGACTAGCGGGGTTCTACAATGAGCAGTTCTTC
CASSRLAGFYNEQFF
>.|TRBJ2-7|TRBV6-2/TRBV6-3|.
TGTGCCAGCAGTAAGACGGGGAGCTCCTACGAGCAGTACTTC
CASSKTGSSYEQYF
>TRBD2|TRBJ2-5|TRBV9|.
TGTGCCAGCAGCGTAAGCCCCACTAGCGGGGGACAGGAGACCCAGTACTTC
CASSVSPTSGGQETQYF
>.|TRBJ2-7|TRBV19|.
TGTGCCAGTAGTCCTCGGGACTCCGAGCAGTACTTC
CASSPRDSEQYF